This T cell receptor (beta chain) was found in a study of T cells after posttransplantation cyclophosphamide. Study-level findings and limits: Blood and skin or GI T cell repertoires showed limited TRB overlap. Donor-recipient repertoire similarity was low at 1-2 months, rising over year one. Recipient CMV seropositivity and CMV reactivation strongly tracked TRB clonality.

The method was immunoSEQ multiplex PCR; TCRdb's version includes in-frame clones alone and lacks a portion of them. The counts give about 38,000 clones, none of them seen only once; about 2.5% is held by the top ten. This clone has at least ten counts. Its antigen is not known. With 0 bases removed from V and 9 bases from J, the gap between germline ends came to 11 bases. Per the germline V gene, CDR1 is MNHNS and CDR2 is SASEGT. The CDR3 length is 13 residues. The clonotype originates from a man aged 50 to 60 in good health, CMV-negative, and a related stem cell transplant donor. V and J are TRBV6-1 and TRBJ1-2; D is unclear. Sequenced sample: PBMCs. CDR3 region: CASSEATTGSYTF. CDR3 DNA sequence: TGTGCCAGCAGTGAAGCAACAACGGGGAGCTACACCTTC.